The rows below give T cell receptor beta chains drawn from one sample of a study of radiotherapy plus CTLA-4 blockade in lung cancer. Method: immunoSEQ multiplex PCR; TCRdb's copy keeps in-frame clones and lacks some. The data hold about 39,000 clones, with 75% to 80% observed a single time. This sample comprised peripheral blood, obtained from a patient treated with radiotherapy plus ipilimumab. These receptor sequences come from a human donor with non-small cell lung cancer that progressed on radiotherapy plus ipilimumab. The CDR3 runs from the conserved cysteine through the conserved F or W. The D gene is left open where the match is weak. The size entry is marked missing in some rows and otherwise reads once, few, many or a size class.

clone_size j_call d_call v_call cdr3_nt cdr3_aa
NA TRBJ1-2 TRBD1 TRBV19 TGTGCCAGTAGTACTACAGGGGGCGCGCCTTCCGGCTACACCTTC CASSTTGGAPSGYTF
NA TRBJ2-5 NA TRBV5-4 TGTGCCAGCAGCTTAATCGGGGAAGGGGGGACCCAGTACTTC CASSLIGEGGTQYF
few TRBJ2-3 TRBD2 TRBV13 TGTGCCAGCAGCTCGGGACTAGCGGGGGTTACAGATACGCAGTATTTT CASSSGLAGVTDTQYF
NA TRBJ1-6 TRBD1 TRBV15 TGTGCCACCAGCAGTGGGGGACAGCTCAATTCACCCCTCCACTTT CATSSGGQLNSPLHF
NA TRBJ2-5 TRBD2 TRBV7-2 TGTGCCAGCAGCGCGGGACTAGCGGGGGGGCGTGGGGAGACCCAGTACTTC CASSAGLAGGRGETQYF
NA TRBJ1-1 NA TRBV19 TGTGCCAGTACCCGGGCGGGGGGCCCGAACACTGAAGCTTTCTTT CASTRAGGPNTEAFF
NA TRBJ2-7 NA TRBV19 TGTGCCAGTAGTTCGGGGGGACACTTCTACGAGCAGTACTTC CASSSGGHFYEQYF
NA TRBJ1-5 NA TRBV7-2 TGTGCCAGCAGCTTTGAGGCATTTGGACAGCCCCAGCATTTT CASSFEAFGQPQHF
NA TRBJ1-2 NA TRBV10-1 TGCGCCAGCAGTGAGTCGGGGGCCTATGGCTACACCTTC CASSESGAYGYTF
few TRBJ2-3 NA TRBV1 TGCACCAGCAGCCAAGACAACACAGATACGCAGTATTTT CTSSQDNTDTQYF
few TRBJ1-3 NA TRBV19 TGTGCCAGTAGTGTACTACAGGGAACTGGAAACACCATATATTTT CASSVLQGTGNTIYF
NA TRBJ2-3 NA TRBV11-2 TGTGCCAGCAGCTTTGCGGGGGCCCGCACAGATACGCAGTATTTT CASSFAGARTDTQYF
NA TRBJ1-3 NA TRBV7-9 TGTGCCAGCAGCTTAGTTTCGGACATCACTTCTGGAAACACCATATATTTT CASSLVSDITSGNTIYF
NA TRBJ1-1 NA TRBV11-3 TGTGCCAGCAGCTTGAGCGGGTTCGGAACTGAAGCTTTCTTT CASSLSGFGTEAFF
once TRBJ2-3 TRBD2 TRBV4-1 TGCGCCAGCAGCCACGGGAGGACTAGCGGGGGGTGGCGGGATACGCAGTATTTT CASSHGRTSGGWRDTQYF
NA TRBJ1-2 NA TRBV7-9 TGTGCCAGCAGCCCCCCCGGGGGAGCTAACTATGGCTACACCTTC CASSPPGGANYGYTF
NA TRBJ2-2 TRBD1 TRBV4-1 TGCGCCAGCAGCCAAGGTCGGACAGGGAAGAACACCGGGGAGCTGTTTTTT CASSQGRTGKNTGELFF
few TRBJ1-1 NA TRBV6-5 TGTGCCAGCAGTTACATGGGTAGCGGGAACACTGAAGCTTTCTTT CASSYMGSGNTEAFF
NA TRBJ2-2 TRBD1 TRBV7-3 TGTGCCAGCAGCGATCGACAGGGGAACACCGGGGAGCTGTTTTTT CASSDRQGNTGELFF
NA TRBJ1-1 TRBD1 TRBV29-1 TGCAGCGTAGACAGGGCTAACACTGAAGCTTTCTTT CSVDRANTEAFF
NA TRBJ1-2 NA TRBV5-1 TGCGCCAGCAGCTTGGATCCCACAGGGATCTATGGCTACACCTTC CASSLDPTGIYGYTF
NA TRBJ2-7 NA TRBV29-1 TGCAGCGTTGCGACGGAGGCTAGGGAGCAGTACTTC CSVATEAREQYF
NA TRBJ1-6 NA TRBV5-4 TGTGCCAGCAGCTTGGCCGGCGGGGGAGGGACCAAGAATTCACCCCTCCACTTT CASSLAGGGGTKNSPLHF
NA TRBJ1-6 NA TRBV25-1 TGTGCCAGCAGGGAGGCTAATTCACCCCTCCACTTT CASREANSPLHF
NA TRBJ1-2 NA TRBV7-9 TGTGCCAGCAGCTTAAAAGCCTATGGCTACACCTTC CASSLKAYGYTF
NA TRBJ2-7 TRBD1 TRBV9 TGTGCCAGCAGCGTAGTGGGACAGGCTGTCGAGCAGTACTTC CASSVVGQAVEQYF
NA TRBJ2-3 NA TRBV11-2 TGTGCCAGCAGCCTAGAATATTATAGCACAGATACGCAGTATTTT CASSLEYYSTDTQYF
few TRBJ2-5 NA TRBV21-1 TGTGCCAGCAGCAAATCTTCGGGGGACTTAGCGGGGCGACCCCAAGAGACCCAGTACTTC CASSKSSGDLAGRPQETQYF
NA TRBJ1-4 TRBD1 TRBV6-5 TGTGCCAGCAGCAAGACAGGGGGAAACGAAAAACTGTTTTTT CASSKTGGNEKLFF
NA TRBJ2-7 NA TRBV9 TGTGCCAGCAGCGCACCGAGGGAGGGGGGGGCGGACAACGAGCAGTACTTC CASSAPREGGADNEQYF
NA TRBJ2-2 NA TRBV4-2 TGTGCCAGCAGCCAAGAGGGGACTCGGGCATTCCACACCGGGGAGCTGTTTTTT CASSQEGTRAFHTGELFF
NA TRBJ2-3 TRBD2 TRBV7-9 TGTGCCAGCAGCCGTAGCGGGGGGGGCACAGATACGCAGTATTTT CASSRSGGGTDTQYF
NA TRBJ1-5 TRBD1 TRBV4-3 TGCGCCAGCAGCCAAGATACAGGGGCCTATCAGCCCCAGCATTTT CASSQDTGAYQPQHF
NA TRBJ1-2 NA TRBV7-9 TGTGCCAGCAGCTCTCCGGGGTTAAACTATGGCTACACCTTC CASSSPGLNYGYTF
NA TRBJ1-1 TRBD1 TRBV6-1 TGTGCCAGCAGTGAAAGACAGGGGTGGGGAACTGAAGCTTTCTTT CASSERQGWGTEAFF